Below are 20 T cell receptor beta chains sequenced from a single sample in a study of T-cell memory formation after mild COVID-19. TCRdb re-derived calls from the 5' RACE reads in MiXCR, one entry per CDR3 protein. The sample includes roughly 300,000 distinct CDR3 sequences, less than 9.5% of them seen just once. The specimen was PBMCs or a T cell subset sorted from them (not recorded which). The origin of the receptors is a man aged 18 to 29 who had mild COVID-19 (a few samples of this study predate the infection). Cell type and time point are not known.

This clonotype showed up many times. DNA for the CDR3: TGTGCCAGCAGTTCAGGACTAGCGGGGGGTAATGAGCAGTTCTTC. Translating it yields CASSSGLAGGNEQFF. The gene calls are TRBV12-3 or TRBV12-4 and TRBJ2-1, with TRBD2 identical over 14 bases. The J segment lost 7 bases and the V segment lost 4 bases, leaving 3 bases of the junction unmatched. This CDR3 has 15 amino acids.

V usage is TRBV4-1 and J usage is TRBJ1-1, with no clear D. Germline loops: CDR1 MGHRA, CDR2 YSYEKL. The CDR3 is made up of 13 amino acids. The ends were cut back, 4 bases at V and 4 bases at J, with 10 bases in the middle. The CDR3 nucleotides are TGCGCCAGCAGCCCTACGGCTGGCACTGAAGCTTTCTTT. Protein: CASSPTAGTEAFF.

This chain uses TRBV27 with TRBJ2-1, with 10 bases fitting TRBD2. Germline V lookup: CDR1 MNHEY, CDR2 SMNVEV (reference sequence). V trimming: 3 bases; J trimming: 10 bases; junction bases outside the gene matches: 9. The CDR3 sequence is 15 residues long. The CDR3 region has the DNA TGTGCCAGCAGTTTTTCAAGCGGGGGGGCCAGGGAGCAGTTCTTC. Translation gives CASSFSSGGAREQFF.

This clonotype was observed a handful of times. This chain connects TRBV10-3 to TRBJ2-2; 10 bases map to TRBD1. The CDR3 extends over 15 amino acids. Germline V gene sequence: CDR1 ENHRY, CDR2 SYGVKD. V gave up 7 bases and J gave up 3 bases; unmatched junction bases: 5. DNA of the CDR3: TGTGCCATCACTCGGACAGGGGGAGACACCGGGGAGCTGTTTTTT. Its protein is CAITRTGGDTGELFF.

This clonotype was counted a few times. The rearrangement links TRBV9 to TRBJ2-1, with D unresolved. Trimming removed 0 bases at V and 8 bases at J, with 12 bases between. The germline gives CDR1 SGDLS, CDR2 YYNGEE. This CDR3 has 14 amino acids. CDR3 residues: CASSVDLGKDEQFF. DNA for the CDR3: TGTGCCAGCAGCGTAGATTTAGGGAAGGATGAGCAGTTCTTC.

The CDR3 loop reads CASSQGTSVRLHGELFF. In nucleotides, the CDR3 is TGCGCCAGCAGCCAAGGGACTAGCGTTCGGTTGCACGGGGAGCTGTTTTTT. The gene calls are TRBV4-1 and TRBJ2-2; 9 nucleotides align to TRBD2. From germline, CDR1 is MGHRA and CDR2 YSYEKL. The junction had 10 bases not matched to a gene; V was cut back by 1 base and J by 7 bases. The length of the CDR3 is 17 residues.

This clonotype was counted only a few times. The rearrangement joins TRBV12-3 or TRBV12-4 to TRBJ2-7; D not certain. The CDR3 loop spans 12 amino acids. V was trimmed by 6 bases and J by 6 bases, leaving 12 bases between them. CDR3: CASSSRLGEQYF. CDR3 DNA sequence: TGTGCCAGCAGCTCCCGGTTGGGCGAGCAGTACTTC.

This clonotype occurred a few times. The rearrangement uses TRBV20-1 and TRBJ2-2; 9 bases map to TRBD1. Unmatched junction bases numbered 9, after V lost 7 bases and J lost 6 bases. This CDR3 is 14 amino acids long. Per the germline V gene, CDR1 is DFQATT and CDR2 is SNEGSKA (reference sequence). In DNA, the CDR3 is TGCAGTGTTCCGGGACAGGGTTACGCCGGGGAGCTGTTTTTT. Protein sequence: CSVPGQGYAGELFF.

This clonotype appeared many times. The genes are TRBV7-8 and TRBJ2-5; tentatively, D is TRBD2 (5 bases). Between the trimmed V and J ends, which lost 7 bases and 0 bases, there was a span of 9 bases. From germline, CDR1 is SGHVS and CDR2 FQNEAQ. The CDR3 loop spans 13 amino acids. As DNA, the CDR3 is TGTGCCAGCAACCCCGGGGACCAAGAGACCCAGTACTTC. It encodes CASNPGDQETQYF.

Only a few counts were recorded for this clonotype. The rearrangement joins TRBV7-2 to TRBJ1-6; 9 positions agree with TRBD1. The ends lost 4 bases at V and 6 bases at J; junction bases unmatched: 7. The germline V gene encodes CDR1 SGHTA and CDR2 FQGNSA. The CDR3 totals 16 residues. The CDR3 loop reads CASSSRRQGGNSPLHF. In nucleotides, the CDR3 is TGTGCCAGCAGCTCACGAAGACAGGGGGGTAATTCACCCCTCCACTTT.

J is TRBJ2-1 and V is TRBV7-9; no reliable D call. The CDR3 is 15 residues long. The germline gives CDR1 SEHNR, CDR2 FQNEAQ (reference sequence). The V and J ends lost 0 bases and 5 bases respectively, with 11 bases between them. The CDR3: CASSLAGFLDNEQFF. Here the CDR3 DNA reads TGTGCCAGCAGCTTAGCCGGGTTTCTAGACAATGAGCAGTTCTTC. The entire variable domain, with the rest obtained from reference TRBV7-9 and TRBJ2-1, is as follows: DTGVSQNPRHKITKRGQNVTFRCDPISEHNRLYWYRQTLGQGPEFLTYFQNEAQLEKSRLLSDRFSAERPKGSFSTLEIQRTEQGDSAMYLCASSLAGFLDNEQFFGPGTRLTVL.

The genes are TRBV27 and TRBJ2-2, with unresolved D. The V end was cut by 7 bases, the J end by 7 bases, with 10 bases between. The germline CDR1 and CDR2 sequences are MNHEY and SMNVEV (reference sequence). CDR3 size: 12 residues. The CDR3 region is CASTWPGGELFF. CDR3 nucleotide sequence: TGTGCCAGCACCTGGCCAGGCGGGGAGCTGTTTTTT.

This clonotype was recorded many times. The J gene is TRBJ2-3, the V gene TRBV3-1, with TRBD2 as a possible D gene (6 bases). Per the germline V gene, CDR1 is LGHDT and CDR2 is YNNKEL (reference sequence). V was trimmed by 0 bases and J by 4 bases, leaving 14 bases between them. The CDR3 is made up of 16 amino acids. The CDR3 sequence: CASSQDGFWGADTQYF. The CDR3 DNA reads as TGTGCCAGCAGCCAAGACGGCTTTTGGGGGGCAGATACGCAGTATTTT.

This clonotype has more than one count but fewer than ten. This rearrangement joins TRBV4-2 to TRBJ1-5; 8 nucleotides line up with TRBD1. The CDR3 spans 14 residues. V was clipped by 3 bases and J by 7 bases; unmatched bases: 5. The V gene's germline CDR1 is LGHNA and CDR2 YNFKEQ. CDR3 DNA: TGTGCCAGCAGCCAGGCAGGGGGCTGGCAGCCCCAGCATTTT. Encoded protein: CASSQAGGWQPQHF.

In this sample, this clonotype turned up a few times. The genes are TRBV4-1 and TRBJ1-1; D perhaps matches TRBD1 (5 bases). This CDR3 comprises 16 residues. V was shortened by 0 bases and J by 1 base, with 12 bases between the two germline ends. Germline V gene data show CDR1 as MGHRA and CDR2 as YSYEKL. The CDR3 nucleotides are TGCGCCAGCAGCCAAGAAGCACAGGTCGGGAACACTGAAGCTTTCTTT. The encoded protein is CASSQEAQVGNTEAFF.

The chain employs TRBV27 and TRBJ2-7; D is ambiguous. CDR3 length: 13 residues. Trimming left V 7 bases short and J 6 bases short, with 16 bases between. Germline CDR1 is MNHEY and CDR2 is SMNVEV (reference sequence). CDR3 region: CASTRDNSSEQYV. Written as DNA, the CDR3 is TGTGCCAGCACCAGAGATAATTCGTCCGAGCAGTACGTC.

The rearrangement links TRBV5-1 to TRBJ2-6; D ambiguous. The CDR3 is 16 residues long. V was clipped by 0 bases and J by 4 bases, with 11 bases between them. The germline CDR1 and CDR2 sequences are SGHRS and YFSETQ. This CDR3 reads CASSLDLRRGANVLTF. The CDR3 DNA is TGCGCCAGCAGCTTGGATCTGCGACGCGGGGCCAACGTCCTGACTTTC.

The chain couples TRBV20-1 to TRBJ1-5; 10 nucleotides align to TRBD1. The germline V gene encodes CDR1 DFQATT and CDR2 SNEGSKA (reference sequence). J lost 2 bases, V lost 6 bases, and 7 bases had no gene match. The length of the CDR3 is 15 residues. CDR3 sequence reads: CSAGQGGTGNQPQHF. The CDR3 DNA is TGCAGTGCCGGACAGGGGGGAACGGGCAATCAGCCCCAGCATTTT.

This clonotype was seen more than once but under ten times. This chain joins TRBV12-3 or TRBV12-4 and TRBJ2-7; 8 nucleotides align to TRBD1. This CDR3 has 15 residues. J gave up 5 bases and V 3 bases, and 9 bases lay outside the gene matches. The CDR3 DNA follows: TGTGCCAGCAGTTTTGTCCAGGGGGCACCAGACGAGCAGTACTTC. This translates into CASSFVQGAPDEQYF.

The chain employs TRBV5-1 and TRBJ2-5; D possibly corresponds to TRBD2 (6 bases). This CDR3 region has 16 residues. The germline CDR1 and CDR2 sequences are SGHRS and YFSETQ. The V and J ends lost 0 bases and 2 bases respectively, with 14 bases between them. The CDR3: CASSLAAGPGQETQYF. Here the CDR3 DNA reads TGCGCCAGCAGCTTGGCTGCGGGGCCGGGGCAAGAGACCCAGTACTTC.